This T cell receptor beta chain derives from a study of T-cell reconstitution after alpha-beta-depleted transplantation in children. For TCRbeta, the library was prepared with unique molecular identifiers. Each CDR3 protein gets one entry after TCRdb re-called the PCR reads with MiXCR. Counted here are more than 450,000 distinct CDR3 sequences, around 19% occurring once; the ten biggest clones make up 2.5% to 3.5%. The ends were cut back, 7 bases at V and 2 bases at J, with 13 bases in the middle. This CDR3 has 14 amino acids. Looked up from germline, CDR1 is MNHNS and CDR2 is SASEGT. This chain uses TRBV6-1 with TRBJ2-3; D is tentatively TRBD1 or TRBD2 (5 bases each). This receptor was taken from a human donor who donated a stem cell graft to a child with acute lymphoblastic leukemia. Sample: PBMCs from the stem cell graft donor, taken from the stem cell graft. The CDR3 reads CASKWDDPTDTQYF. The CDR3 DNA reads TGTGCCAGCAAGTGGGACGACCCCACAGATACGCAGTATTTT.